Each of the 21 T cell receptor beta chains below was sequenced from the same sample in a study of identical twins. Each CDR3 protein gets one entry after TCRdb re-called the 5' RACE reads with MiXCR. In the table there are hundreds of thousands of distinct CDR3 sequences, roughly 24% of which are singletons. The data also belong to a second study, concerning T cells expressing NK-cell markers.

Sample: CD4+ T cells sorted from blood. Every receptor here comes from a woman between 18 and 30 years old in good health.

This clonotype was seen many times. The gene calls are TRBV12-3 or TRBV12-4 and TRBJ2-1; 13 positions match TRBD2. The CDR3 extends over 15 amino acids. J lost 8 bases, V lost 7 bases, and 8 bases had no gene match. CDR3: CASTKTSGRFHEQFF. CDR3 sequence (DNA): TGTGCCAGCACTAAGACTAGCGGGAGGTTCCATGAGCAGTTCTTC.

This clonotype was counted a few times. V is TRBV4-2 and J is TRBJ2-1, with unresolved D. Germline V lookup: CDR1 LGHNA, CDR2 YNFKEQ. V was pared by 1 base and J by 0 bases, with 7 bases between. The CDR3 totals 15 residues. The CDR3 DNA reads as TGTGCCAGCAGCCAAGGGACCTACTCCTACAATGAGCAGTTCTTC. Translating gives CASSQGTYSYNEQFF.

J is TRBJ2-3 and V is TRBV11-2; 12 bases agree with TRBD1. CDR3 size: 18 residues. CDR1 and CDR2 (germline): SGHAT, FQNNGV. The J segment lost 4 bases and the V segment lost 3 bases, leaving 11 bases of the junction unmatched. The CDR3 bases are TGTGCCAGCAGCTTGCAACCTCCGGGACAGGGGGCGGCAGATACGCAGTATTTT. It codes for CASSLQPPGQGAADTQYF.

This clonotype was seen a few times. One end of the junction varies from germline; a read error may be responsible. The chain uses TRBV9 and TRBJ1-1; D gene unclear. The CDR3 length is 12 residues. Germline lookup yields CDR1 SGDLS and CDR2 YYNGEE. CDR3 sequence reads: CASSVTNSEAFF. The CDR3 DNA sequence: TGTGCCAGCAGCGTAACGAACAGTGAAGCTTTCTTT.

This clonotype came up a few times. V and J are TRBV7-9 and TRBJ2-3; D remains unclear. The germline V and J ends were trimmed by 5 bases and 5 bases, with 11 bases remaining between them. The CDR3 length is 13 residues. Germline lookup yields CDR1 SEHNR and CDR2 FQNEAQ (reference sequence). This CDR3 reads CASSPTNGDTQYF. The CDR3 nucleotides are TGTGCCAGCAGCCCTACGAACGGAGATACGCAGTATTTT. Complete variable domain (other parts from reference TRBV7-9 and TRBJ2-3): DTGVSQNPRHKITKRGQNVTFRCDPISEHNRLYWYRQTLGQGPEFLTYFQNEAQLEKSRLLSDRFSAERPKGSFSTLEIQRTEQGDSAMYLCASSPTNGDTQYFGPGTRLTVL.

The chain joins TRBV6-5 to TRBJ2-1; 14 nucleotides agree with TRBD2. Germline V gives CDR1 MNHEY, CDR2 SVGAGI. V dropped 2 bases and J dropped 8; count of bases not matched to a gene: 5. This CDR3 is 16 amino acids long. The CDR3 nucleotides read TGTGCCAGCAGTTACAGCGGGACTAGCGGGAGCTATGAGCAGTTCTTC. Protein sequence: CASSYSGTSGSYEQFF.

The chain employs TRBV7-6 and TRBJ1-6, with D uncertain. The V end lost 1 base, the J end lost 8 bases, and 9 bases lay between the germline ends. Germline V gene lookup returns CDR1 SGHVS and CDR2 FNYEAQ. This CDR3 contains 14 residues. CDR3 in DNA: TGTGCCAGCAGCTTAGGACGGTCACATTCACCCCTCCACTTT. This translates into CASSLGRSHSPLHF.

This clonotype has just a few counts. The chain employs TRBV4-1 and TRBJ2-2; TRBD1 is a possible D gene (5 bases). Germline V gives CDR1 MGHRA, CDR2 YSYEKL. The CDR3 length is 17 residues. V gave up 4 bases and J gave up 5 bases, with 20 bases separating them. As DNA, the CDR3 is TGCGCCAGCAGCCCCGACGAGAACTCAGGGATAACCGGGGAGCTGTTTTTT. Encoded protein: CASSPDENSGITGELFF.

This chain links TRBV20-1 with TRBJ2-5, with D perhaps matching TRBD2 (5 bases). Trimming pared 4 bases from V and 9 bases from J, leaving 12 bases between. The CDR3 is 11 amino acids. Germline V gene data show CDR1 as DFQATT and CDR2 as SNEGSKA (reference sequence). CDR3 nucleotide sequence: TGCAGTGCTATCGGGAATGAGGCCCAGTACTTC. It encodes CSAIGNEAQYF.

This clonotype has only a few counts. This chain uses TRBV10-3 with TRBJ2-4; D unclear. The germline V and J ends were trimmed by 0 bases and 0 bases, with 6 bases remaining between them. This CDR3 is built from 15 residues. CDR1 is ENHRY and CDR2 is SYGVKD in the germline V gene. The CDR3 protein is CAISESGLAKNIQYF. DNA of the CDR3: TGTGCCATCAGTGAGTCCGGCTTAGCCAAAAACATTCAGTACTTC.

The rearrangement uses TRBV20-1 and TRBJ2-7; TRBD2 might be the D (6 bases). The CDR3 contains 12 residues. V dropped 3 bases and J dropped 7 bases, with 13 bases sitting between them. Germline values: CDR1 DFQATT, CDR2 SNEGSKA (reference sequence). The CDR3 DNA follows: TGCAGTGCTAGTTGGAGAAGCGGGGAGCAGTACTTC. It yields the protein CSASWRSGEQYF.

This clonotype was counted only a few times. The chain is built from TRBV20-1 and TRBJ2-7, with 8 bases identical to TRBD1. Trimming took 6 bases from V and 3 from J; bases not matched to a gene: 1. CDR1 and CDR2 from the germline V gene are DFQATT and SNEGSKA (reference sequence). This CDR3 region has 11 residues. CDR3 in amino acids: CSADRDYEQYF. Written as DNA, the CDR3 is TGCAGTGCGGACAGGGACTACGAGCAGTACTTC.

The chain carries TRBV20-1 and TRBJ2-4, with unresolved D. The CDR3 spans 13 residues. V was pared by 6 bases and J by 6 bases, with 15 bases between. CDR1 is DFQATT, CDR2 SNEGSKA, per germline (reference sequence). CDR3 in DNA: TGCAGTGCCCGCCGAAGGGTGGGAAACATTCAGTACTTC. It is translated as CSARRRVGNIQYF.

This chain connects TRBV12-3 or TRBV12-4 to TRBJ1-2; D gene uncertain. The CDR3 is 12 amino acids. The V gene lost 5 bases and the J gene lost 8 bases, with 12 bases spanning the gap. In DNA, the CDR3 is TGTGCCAGCAGTCTCCACCTTTTGGGCTACACCTTC. Translated: CASSLHLLGYTF.

The rearrangement uses TRBV12-3 or TRBV12-4 and TRBJ1-1; D gene uncertain. The V end was cut by 1 base, the J end by 11 bases, with 17 bases between. This CDR3 is 14 amino acids long. CDR3 protein: CASSLVSLGLAAFF. CDR3 bases: TGTGCCAGCAGTTTAGTAAGTTTGGGTTTGGCGGCTTTCTTT.

The CDR3 region has the DNA TGTGCCAGCAGTTACTCGAGTCGAGCGGGGGGGCCCCGGGCCTACAATGAGCAGTTCTTC. Amino acid sequence: CASSYSSRAGGPRAYNEQFF. V is TRBV6-2 or TRBV6-3 and J is TRBJ2-1; 10 bases map to TRBD2. The CDR3 length is 20 residues. The V gene end was trimmed by 0 bases and the J gene end by 2 bases; junction bases not matched to a gene: 13. Per germline, CDR1 MNHEY and CDR2 SVGEGT.

The chain links TRBV15 to TRBJ2-1, with a weak D call TRBD2 (7 bases). The V end lost 6 bases, the J end lost 7 bases, and 13 bases lay between the germline ends. Germline V gene data show CDR1 as LNHNV and CDR2 as YYDKDF (reference sequence). This CDR3 is 13 amino acids long. CDR3 loop: CATSPGGRNEQFF. In DNA, the CDR3 is TGTGCCACCAGTCCGGGGGGCCGGAATGAGCAGTTCTTC.

V is TRBV3-1 and J is TRBJ1-5; no reliable D call. Germline lookup yields CDR1 LGHDT and CDR2 YNNKEL (reference sequence). CDR3 length: 14 residues. The V and J ends lost 6 bases and 6 bases respectively, with 15 bases between them. CDR3 DNA sequence: TGTGCCAGCAGTTCGAGAGGGCGCGGTCAGCCCCAGCATTTT. It is translated as CASSSRGRGQPQHF.

The chain links TRBV7-2 to TRBJ2-1, with D unresolved. V was trimmed by 5 bases and J by 0 bases, leaving 11 bases between them. Germline V lookup: CDR1 SGHTA, CDR2 FQGNSA. The CDR3 has 15 amino acids. CDR3 DNA: TGTGCCAGCAGCCTCGCTCAGCCCTCCTACAATGAGCAGTTCTTC. Residues: CASSLAQPSYNEQFF.

The chain uses TRBV5-1 and TRBJ2-7; TRBD2 is a possible D gene (5 bases). The CDR3 is 16 amino acids. With 3 bases removed from V and 4 bases from J, the gap between germline ends came to 20 bases. CDR1 is SGHRS, CDR2 YFSETQ, per germline. Written as DNA, the CDR3 is TGCGCCAGCAGCTGGATGATGACACCCGGAGGATACGAGCAGTACTTC. Residues: CASSWMMTPGGYEQYF.

This chain uses TRBV10-3 with TRBJ2-7; 9 bases align to TRBD1. The CDR3 contains 14 residues. Germline assignment: CDR1 ENHRY and CDR2 SYGVKD. After removal of 4 bases from V and 3 bases from J, the junction contained 4 bases not matched to a gene. The CDR3 DNA reads as TGTGCCATCAGTGGGGGACAGGGTATCTACGAGCAGTACTTC. Translation: CAISGGQGIYEQYF.